This entry features one TCR beta chain sequence. What this receptor recognizes is not known. Mismatch with germline at one junction end may stem from a read error. Including cysteine and phenylalanine, the CDR3 has 15 amino acids. The retained sequence is limited to the CDR3, 45 bases, with the frame set at the first base. CDR1 and CDR2, per the germline V gene, are SGHVS and FNYEAQ. Donors were patients with localized lung adenocarcinoma, a subtype of non-small cell lung cancer. The margins of localized lung adenocarcinomas were where the samples came from. For TCR repertoire analysis, CD8+ T cells taken from tumor tissue were profiled apart from CD4+ T cells. The library was made by PCR. The reads were generated on a HiSeq X Ten. The public reads were reanalyzed by TCRdb: fastp trimming at Q25, MiXCR alignment, in-frame beta chains only. Identical CDR3 protein sequences are pooled into one entry, listed with their most common genes and DNA. The sample profile shows approximately 8,700 distinct CDR3 sequences; 50% of them were found once. Around half of the sample is in the top ten clones.

The data derive from a study of CD4 and CD8 cells across lung adenocarcinoma regions (dated by TCRdb to 2016 to 2019). Background on the whole study: The study compared tumor centers with tumor margins to examine intratumor heterogeneity of the T cell receptor repertoire.

Sequenced input: CD8+ T cells from the margin of a lung tumor. The sample's cell subset or site, from its label and the paper: tumor margin region. Recombination joined TRBV7-6 with TRBJ2-3; the D segment is perhaps TRBD1 or TRBD2, each sharing 6 matched bases. The clonotype originates from a female donor with lung adenocarcinoma. The CD4 and CD8 labels of this study may be unreliable. The bases are TGTGCCAGGAGCTTCGGGGGCCTCCACCAAGATACGCAGTACTTT. Protein translation: CARSFGGLHQDTQYF.